A single sample is the source of the 14 T cell receptor beta chains below, sequenced in a study of OX40 agonist ivuxolimab in advanced cancers. Repertoires were generated with immunoSEQ multiplex PCR, while TCRdb's copy carries only in-frame clones and drops some. This table holds about 80,000 clones, over 75% found once. The input for sequencing was CD4+ or CD8+ T cells sorted from blood, taken in a trial of the OX40 agonist ivuxolimab. The receptors were sampled from an adult with an advanced solid tumor such as melanoma, head and neck, liver or kidney cancer.

The chain combines TRBV11-2 with TRBJ2-3; no reliable D call. Germline V gene data show CDR1 as SGHAT and CDR2 as FQNNGV. V lost 5 bases, J lost 0 bases, and 9 bases lay in between. This CDR3 is 14 amino acids long. The CDR3 nucleotides read TGTGCCAGCAGCCCAGGACGGAGCACAGATACGCAGTATTTT. Its protein product is CASSPGRSTDTQYF.

The CDR3 is CASSLVTGLRNEQYF. For the CDR3, the DNA is TGTGCCAGCAGCTTAGTCACAGGGTTGAGGAACGAGCAGTACTTC. The chain combines TRBV7-9 with TRBJ2-7, with a possible D match to TRBD1 (6 bases). Germline-derived CDR1 and CDR2 are SEHNR and FQNEAQ (reference sequence). Trimming shortened V by 1 base and J by 5 bases, and 15 bases separated the two germline ends. The CDR3 contains 15 residues.

The chain recombines TRBV5-4 with TRBJ2-3; 8 bases line up with TRBD1. This CDR3 is built from 16 residues. J lost 2 bases, V lost 3 bases, and 8 bases had no gene match. Germline CDR1 reads SGHNT; CDR2 reads YYREEE (reference sequence). CDR3 in DNA: TGTGCCAGCAGCTCCGCCGGGACAGGCTCCACAGATACGCAGTATTTT. This encodes CASSSAGTGSTDTQYF. The whole variable domain, remainder taken from reference TRBV5-4 and TRBJ2-3, is ETGVTQSPTHLIKTRGQQVTLRCSSQSGHNTVSWYQQALGQGPQFIFQYYREEENGRGNFPPRFSGLQFPNYSSELNVNALELDDSALYLCASSSAGTGSTDTQYFGPGTRLTVL.

The rearrangement uses TRBV5-4 and TRBJ1-1, with a possible D match to TRBD1 (5 bases). The CDR3 covers 13 residues. Germline values: CDR1 SGHNT, CDR2 YYREEE (reference sequence). Trimming cost V 0 bases and J 4 bases, with 7 bases left between them. The CDR3 loop reads CASSLVGATEAFF. DNA of the CDR3: TGTGCCAGCAGCTTGGTAGGGGCCACTGAAGCTTTCTTT. Full variable domain (remainder filled in from reference TRBV5-4 and TRBJ1-1): ETGVTQSPTHLIKTRGQQVTLRCSSQSGHNTVSWYQQALGQGPQFIFQYYREEENGRGNFPPRFSGLQFPNYSSELNVNALELDDSALYLCASSLVGATEAFFGQGTRLTVV.

The gene calls are TRBV2 and TRBJ2-3, with D perhaps TRBD1 or TRBD2 (5 bases each). In germline, CDR1 is SNHLY, CDR2 FYNNEI. V was shortened by 8 bases and J by 0 bases, with 21 bases between the two germline ends. The CDR3 is made up of 17 amino acids. This chain's CDR3 is CASVGPGTIASTDTQYF. The CDR3 nucleotides are TGTGCCAGCGTGGGACCGGGGACGATTGCTAGCACAGATACGCAGTATTTT.

V gene TRBV2 combines with J gene TRBJ2-3; TRBD1 matches 9 bases. Germline-derived CDR1 and CDR2 are SNHLY and FYNNEI. Trimming cost V 3 bases and J 0 bases; bases outside gene matches: 7. The CDR3 totals 17 residues. As DNA, the CDR3 is TGTGCCAGCAGTGAGGGACAGGGATATACTAGCACAGATACGCAGTATTTT. Its translation: CASSEGQGYTSTDTQYF.

In this sample, this clone turned up a few times. The chain is built from TRBV6-1 and TRBJ2-1; 7 nucleotides agree with TRBD2. CDR1 is MNHNS, CDR2 SASEGT, per germline. V lost 2 bases to trimming and J lost 4 bases; unmatched junction nucleotides: 5. CDR3 length: 15 amino acids. The CDR3 coding sequence is TGTGCCAGCAGTGAACCGGGCGGGGGTTACAATGAGCAGTTCTTC. The encoded protein is CASSEPGGGYNEQFF.

The J gene is TRBJ1-1, the V gene TRBV29-1, with D uncertain. This CDR3 spans 11 amino acids. Germline CDR1 is SQVTM and CDR2 is ANQGSEA. Trimming cost V 7 bases and J 1 base, with 7 bases left between them. The CDR3 DNA sequence: TGCAGCGCCCACCAGAACACTGAAGCTTTCTTT. It yields the protein CSAHQNTEAFF.

The V and J genes are TRBV4-1 and TRBJ2-3; 7 positions match TRBD1. Germline trimming cut 7 bases from V and 1 base from J; bases unmatched to any gene: 5. The CDR3 covers 14 residues. CDR1 and CDR2 (germline): MGHRA, YSYEKL. For the CDR3, the DNA is TGCGCCAGCACGACAGGGTTGGGCACAGATACGCAGTATTTT. Translated, it gives CASTTGLGTDTQYF.

The V and J genes are TRBV11-3 and TRBJ1-1, with D tentatively TRBD1 (5 bases). Germline V lookup: CDR1 SGHNT, CDR2 YENEEA. This CDR3 is 15 amino acids long. The germline V and J ends were trimmed by 2 bases and 7 bases, with 17 bases remaining between them. Written as DNA, the CDR3 is TGTGCCAGCAGCTTACCGACAGTAACCCTCGGTGAAGCTTTCTTT. Protein product: CASSLPTVTLGEAFF. The whole variable domain, remainder taken from reference TRBV11-3 and TRBJ1-1, is EAGVVQSPRYKIIEKKQPVAFWCNPISGHNTLYWYLQNLGQGPELLIRYENEEAVDDSQLPKDRFSAERLKGVDSTLKIQPAELGDSAVYLCASSLPTVTLGEAFFGQGTRLTVV.

The chain couples TRBV11-2 to TRBJ1-2; no clear D. This CDR3 contains 12 residues. Germline-derived CDR1 and CDR2 are SGHAT and FQNNGV. Deletions cut 5 bases from V and 2 bases from J, with 6 bases between. The CDR3: CASSDRNYGYTF. CDR3 DNA sequence: TGTGCCAGCAGCGATAGAAACTATGGCTACACCTTC.

J is TRBJ2-5 and V is TRBV7-7, with D perhaps given as TRBD1 or TRBD2 (6 bases each). CDR3 length: 17 residues. With 3 bases removed from V and 2 bases from J, the gap between germline ends came to 19 bases. The germline gives CDR1 SSHAT, CDR2 FNYEAQ (reference sequence). CDR3 in amino acids: CASSLGGGKTFQETQYF. As DNA, the CDR3 is TGTGCCAGCAGCTTGGGGGGCGGTAAGACCTTTCAAGAGACCCAGTACTTC.

This chain links TRBV5-1 with TRBJ1-1; D call uncertain. Germline V gene lookup returns CDR1 SGHRS and CDR2 YFSETQ. The V and J ends lost 2 bases and 4 bases respectively, with 9 bases between them. The CDR3 is 13 amino acids. The CDR3 protein is CASSFPTGTEAFF. CDR3 sequence (DNA): TGCGCCAGCAGCTTCCCGACCGGCACTGAAGCTTTCTTT.

This chain uses TRBV5-1 with TRBJ1-2; 12 nucleotides match TRBD1. Germline V gives CDR1 SGHRS, CDR2 YFSETQ. The CDR3 has 15 amino acids. Losses at the gene ends were 4 bases for V and 4 bases for J; bases not matched to a gene: 5. The CDR3, as DNA: TGCGCCAGCAGCATGGGGACAGGGGGCGTCTATGGCTACACCTTC. Protein product: CASSMGTGGVYGYTF.